Shown below are 20 T cell receptor beta chains from a single sample sequenced in a study of Tregs in tolerant kidney transplant recipients. The nonmyeloablative bone marrow transplants came from related graft donors, with transient mixed chimerism. Profiled with immunoSEQ multiplex PCR; TCRdb holds only in-frame clones, not every one. The table gives tens of thousands of clones; the top ten clones make up 1.5% to 2% of it. The sample here was CD4+ T cells from blood (PBMCs), taken 24 months after the transplant. The origin of the receptors is a human patient who received a combined kidney and bone marrow transplant. Some of the T cells might come from the graft donor.

The DNA read from the CDR3 is TGTGCCAGCAGCTTGAGGGACACGGGGAACACTGAA. This encodes CASSLRDTGNTE. The complete CDR3 protein is CASSLRDTGNTEAFF. This sequence joins TRBV7-9 and TRBJ1-1, with D possibly TRBD1 on 6 matching bases. The read ends 3 residues early relative to the CDR3; the germline J gene fills the gap. V was trimmed by 3 bases and J by 1 base, leaving 12 bases between them. The CDR3 extends over 15 amino acids. Germline V lookup: CDR1 SEHNR, CDR2 FQNEAQ (reference sequence).

As regards this clone: From the germline J gene comes the end of the CDR3, since the read stops 3 residues before it. The genes are TRBV2 and TRBJ1-6; D is possibly TRBD1 (5 bases). From germline, CDR1 is SNHLY and CDR2 FYNNEI. Between the trimmed V and J ends, which lost 0 bases and 0 bases, there was a span of 6 bases. The CDR3 spans 16 residues. CDR3 DNA, as far as it was read: TGTGCCAGCAGTGAAGCCGGGGGCTCCTATAATTCACCC. Its translation: CASSEAGGSYNSP. The whole CDR3 protein is CASSEAGGSYNSPLHF.

As to this clone: The read gets to within 3 residues of the CDR3 end, and the germline J gene fills in the rest. The chain is built from TRBV18 and TRBJ1-1, with 7 bases fitting TRBD1. V dropped 5 bases and J dropped 0; count of bases not matched to a gene: 9. CDR1 and CDR2 from the germline V gene are KGHSH and LQKENI. This CDR3 is built from 16 residues. The CDR3 loop reads CASSRQGRYMNTEAFF. The part of the CDR3 DNA that was read is TGTGCCAGCTCAAGACAGGGACGATACATGAACACTGAA.

In the case of this clone: The missing CDR3 end, 3 residues past where the read stops, is filled in from the germline J gene. The rearrangement uses TRBV28 and TRBJ2-7, with D perhaps TRBD1 (5 bases). This CDR3 comprises 13 residues. V gave up 4 bases and J gave up 3 bases, with 10 bases separating them. Germline V lookup: CDR1 MDHEN, CDR2 SYDVKM. CDR3: CASSYRSRYEQYF. Partial CDR3 DNA: TGTGCCAGCAGTTACAGGTCCCGCTACGAG. The full variable domain, completed using reference TRBV28 and TRBJ2-7, is DVKVTQSSRYLVKRTGEKVFLECVQDMDHENMFWYRQDPGLGLRLIYFSYDVKMKEKGDIPEGYSVSREKKERFSLILESASTNQTSMYLCASSYRSRYEQYFGPGTRLTVT.

About this clone: The read terminates 3 residues before the CDR3 end, so the remaining end is supplied by the germline J gene. The V call is TRBV7-2, the J call TRBJ1-2, with D possibly being TRBD1 (6 bases). This CDR3 spans 15 amino acids. V lost 2 bases to trimming and J lost 4 bases, with 14 bases between them. Germline loops: CDR1 SGHTA, CDR2 FQGNSA. CDR3 bases read: TGTGCCAGCAGCTTACCTAACAGGGTGGGCTATGGC. Its protein product is CASSLPNRVGYG. The whole CDR3 protein is CASSLPNRVGYGYTF.

As for this clone: Read data end 3 residues before the CDR3 end; the end is taken from the germline J gene. V and J are TRBV20-1 and TRBJ2-7; weak D call: TRBD2 (5 bases). CDR1 is DFQATT, CDR2 SNEGSKA, per germline (reference sequence). The V and J ends lost 5 bases and 2 bases respectively, with 16 bases between them. The CDR3 is 14 amino acids. CDR3 DNA, as far as it was read: TGCAGTGCTGAGGGTCAAGGAGGAACCTACGAG. It translates to CSAEGQGGTYE. The complete CDR3 sequence is CSAEGQGGTYEQYF.

On this clone itself: The DNA ends 3 residues before the CDR3 does, and the rest of the CDR3 is filled in from the germline J gene. The chain joins TRBV5-6 to TRBJ2-3; the match to TRBD2 covers 10 bases. The CDR3 spans 15 residues. V shed 2 bases and J 2 bases; nucleotides not matched to a gene: 2. The V gene's germline CDR1 is SGHDT and CDR2 YYEEEE. The sequenced CDR3 bases are TGTGCCAGCAGCTTAAGCGGGAGGGCCACAGATACG. This encodes CASSLSGRATDT. The full CDR3 sequence reads CASSLSGRATDTQYF.

About this clone: The sequence runs out 3 residues before the end of the CDR3; the remainder is reconstructed from the germline J gene. The chain employs TRBV20-1 and TRBJ2-1, with D perhaps TRBD2 (6 bases). CDR1 and CDR2 from the germline V gene are DFQATT and SNEGSKA (reference sequence). This CDR3 has 14 residues. V gave up 1 base and J gave up 4 bases, with 11 bases separating them. The covered CDR3 bases are TGCAGTGCTAGAGTCGGACTAAAATACAATGAG. Its translation: CSARVGLKYNE. The full CDR3 sequence reads CSARVGLKYNEQFF.

Notes on this clone: The read falls 3 residues short of the CDR3 end, and the missing part is taken from the germline J gene. The J gene is TRBJ1-1, the V gene TRBV7-8; TRBD1 matches 8 bases. The junction had 8 bases not matched to a gene; V was cut back by 2 bases and J by 0 bases. CDR3 size: 17 residues. Looked up from germline, CDR1 is SGHVS and CDR2 is FQNEAQ. The CDR3 loop is CASSLIGQGVMNTEAFF. Incomplete CDR3 DNA: TGTGCCAGCAGCTTAATTGGACAGGGCGTGATGAACACTGAA.

Concerning this clone itself: The CDR3 end is not reached by the read, which stops 3 residues before it; the germline J gene fills it in. This sequence joins TRBV5-8 and TRBJ1-5; unclear D gene. The CDR3 is 13 residues long. Trimming removed 4 bases at V and 7 bases at J, with 12 bases between. Germline V gene data show CDR1 as SGHTS and CDR2 as YDEGEE. CDR3 sequence reads: CASSAQSDQPQHF. CDR3 DNA, as far as it was read: TGTGCCAGCAGCGCACAGAGTGACCAGCCC. The variable domain in full, completed from reference TRBV5-8 and TRBJ1-5, reads EAGVTQSPTHLIKTRGQQATLRCSPISGHTSVYWYQQALGLGLQFLLWYDEGEERNRGNFPPRFSGRQFPNYSSELNVNALELEDSALYLCASSAQSDQPQHFGDGTRLSIL.

Concerning this clone itself: The CDR3 end lies 3 residues beyond the end of the read and is filled in from the germline J gene. The chain joins TRBV7-6 to TRBJ2-7; 12 bases line up with TRBD2. This CDR3 region has 18 residues. J lost 5 bases, V lost 2 bases, and 13 bases had no gene match. Per germline, CDR1 SGHVS and CDR2 FNYEAQ. The sequenced part of the CDR3 DNA is TGTGCCAGCAGCTTATGGCCTAGCGGGAGGGCCCGAACGCACGAG. Protein product: CASSLWPSGRARTHE. The CDR3 in full is CASSLWPSGRARTHEQYF.

As regards this clone: The CDR3 end is not reached by the read, which stops 3 residues before it; the germline J gene fills it in. The rearrangement links TRBV6-2 or TRBV6-3 to TRBJ2-1, with 8 bases fitting TRBD2. V was pared by 0 bases and J by 0 bases, with 4 bases of the junction left unmatched. This CDR3 is built from 17 residues. Germline V gives CDR1 MNHEY, CDR2 SVGEGT. Here the CDR3 reads CASSYSLAASSYNEQFF. CDR3 DNA (partial): TGTGCCAGCAGTTACTCACTAGCGGCAAGCTCCTACAATGAG.

With regard to this clone: From the germline J gene comes the end of the CDR3, since the read stops 3 residues before it. This chain joins TRBV18 and TRBJ1-3, with 8 positions matching TRBD1. Unmatched junction bases numbered 1, after V lost 0 bases and J lost 0 bases. Germline-derived CDR1 and CDR2 are KGHSH and LQKENI. The CDR3 totals 16 residues. CDR3 DNA (partial): TGTGCCAGCTCACCACCGGGGACAGGCTCTGGAAACACC. Its protein product is CASSPPGTGSGNT. In full, the CDR3 reads CASSPPGTGSGNTIYF.

Comment on this clone: The read comes to an end 3 residues before the CDR3 does, leaving the germline J gene to fill in the end. The gene calls are TRBV29-1 and TRBJ2-1; 8 bases match TRBD1. In germline, CDR1 is SQVTM, CDR2 ANQGSEA. J lost 4 bases, V lost 3 bases, and 14 bases had no gene match. CDR3 length: 17 amino acids. The chain's CDR3 is CSVDRGTGGKMYNEQFF. CDR3 bases read: TGCAGCGTTGATCGGGGAACAGGGGGGAAGATGTACAATGAG.

For this clone: The sequence runs out 3 residues before the end of the CDR3; the remainder is reconstructed from the germline J gene. V is TRBV18 and J is TRBJ2-7; maybe TRBD1 (6 bases). The CDR3 sequence is 17 residues long. CDR1 and CDR2 from the germline V gene are KGHSH and LQKENI. Trimming pared 3 bases from V and 2 bases from J, leaving 20 bases between. CDR3 sequence reads: CASSPSTGSKPPYEQYF. Partial CDR3 DNA: TGTGCCAGCTCACCTTCAACAGGGTCTAAGCCTCCCTACGAG.

In the case of this clone: With the read ending 3 residues before the CDR3 end, the germline J gene is used to fill in that end. V is TRBV5-1 and J is TRBJ2-7; TRBD2 matches at 8 bases. The junction had 2 bases not matched to a gene; V was cut back by 0 bases and J by 3 bases. Germline values: CDR1 SGHRS, CDR2 YFSETQ. The length of the CDR3 is 14 residues. The CDR3 DNA, read in part, is TGCGCCAGCAGCTTGGAAGCGGGAGTCTACGAG. It encodes CASSLEAGVYE. The whole CDR3 protein is CASSLEAGVYEQYF.

Notes on this clone: The read falls 3 residues short of the CDR3 end, and the missing part is taken from the germline J gene. V is TRBV11-3 and J is TRBJ1-1, with TRBD1 identical over 11 bases. CDR3 length: 13 amino acids. Germline loops: CDR1 SGHNT, CDR2 YENEEA. CDR3 sequence reads: CASSPGQGARAFF. CDR3 DNA, as far as it was read: TGTGCCAGCAGCCCTGGACAGGGGGCGCGA. The full variable domain, with the rest looked up from reference TRBV11-3 and TRBJ1-1, is EAGVVQSPRYKIIEKKQPVAFWCNPISGHNTLYWYLQNLGQGPELLIRYENEEAVDDSQLPKDRFSAERLKGVDSTLKIQPAELGDSAVYLCASSPGQGARAFFGQGTRLTVV.

Partial CDR3 DNA: TGCAGTGCCCCTTGGCGGCTAGCGGGAGGGACC. This translates into CSAPWRLAGGT. The whole CDR3 sequence reads CSAPWRLAGGTQYF. The V and J genes are TRBV20-1 and TRBJ2-5; 11 positions match TRBD2. Sequencing ends 3 residues short of the CDR3 end; the germline J gene provides the rest. With V trimmed by 6 bases and J by 7 bases, 10 bases remained unmatched. Germline V lookup: CDR1 DFQATT, CDR2 SNEGSKA (reference sequence). The CDR3 loop spans 14 amino acids.

Of note for this clone: The DNA ends 3 residues before the CDR3 does, and the rest of the CDR3 is filled in from the germline J gene. This chain links TRBV10-1 with TRBJ2-7; TRBD2 aligns across 9 bases. Germline V gene sequence: CDR1 WNHNN, CDR2 SYGVQD (reference sequence). The CDR3 length is 14 residues. Trimming cost V 5 bases and J 4 bases; bases outside gene matches: 6. The part of the CDR3 DNA that was read is TGCGCCAGCAGTCGTAGCGGGAGTGTGTACGAG. Encoded protein: CASSRSGSVYE. The CDR3 reads in full as CASSRSGSVYEQYF.

Comment on this clone: The read terminates 3 residues before the CDR3 end, so the remaining end is supplied by the germline J gene. The V gene is TRBV29-1, the J gene TRBJ2-7, with TRBD2 as a possible D gene (5 bases). Trimming took off 6 bases at V and 4 bases at J, with 10 bases between the two ends. The CDR3 runs to 11 residues. Per germline, CDR1 SQVTM and CDR2 ANQGSEA. The CDR3 protein is CSVQTTYEQYF. Partial CDR3 DNA: TGCAGCGTACAGACTACTTACGAG.